This is a list of T cell receptor beta chains from one sample in a study of T cell changes during pregnancy in multiple sclerosis. TCRdb keeps only in-frame clones here, not all; method: immunoSEQ multiplex PCR. The sample holds about 110,000 clones, about 90% seen once. Sample: peripheral blood, taken in the third trimester of pregnancy. These receptors were collected from a female donor with multiple sclerosis, enrolled in a pregnancy study. Each CDR3 is given with its conserved first and last residue. Each record gives: J gene, clone size, V gene, CDR3 protein. Not all rows give a size; the values are once, few, many and, for expanded clones, a class.

TRBJ2-7	.	TRBV25-1	CASSQGAYEQYF
TRBJ2-7	.	TRBV19	CASRGTSGSYEQYF
TRBJ1-1	.	TRBV6-5	CASSYLGTGVNTEAFF
TRBJ1-3	.	TRBV7-2	CASSSGPGIPSGNTIYF
TRBJ1-4	few	TRBV2	CASSGIQGSNEKLFF
TRBJ1-6	.	TRBV7-2	CASSLQGGTGRSPLHF
TRBJ2-3	.	TRBV5-1	CASSPEGLTNTDTQYF
TRBJ1-1	few	TRBV6-5	CASTTPGQGRTFF
TRBJ1-5	.	TRBV4-1	CASRPEGYSNQPQHF
TRBJ2-1	.	TRBV6-6	CASSPGEYEQFF
TRBJ2-2	.	TRBV11-2	CASSTGQRNTGELFF
TRBJ1-5	.	TRBV30	CAWSLAYSYSNQPQHF
TRBJ2-6	.	TRBV28	CASSLSTSGSISGANVLTF
TRBJ2-3	.	TRBV6-6	CASSTTSGGTDTQYF
TRBJ1-1	.	TRBV5-4	CASSPQASSPEAFF
TRBJ1-2	.	TRBV7-9	CASSPPHSNGYTF
TRBJ2-2	.	TRBV6-1	CASSEANVGPGELFF
TRBJ1-2	.	TRBV10-2	CASSETKADRRNYGYTF
TRBJ1-5	.	TRBV6-1	CASSEDLIIRGRVGDQPQHF
TRBJ2-4	.	TRBV7-2	CASSLPSGAGLNIQYF
TRBJ1-6	.	TRBV7-6	CASSLYPQGATNSPLHF
TRBJ2-1	.	TRBV6-4	CASQRAGQEQFF
TRBJ1-3	once	TRBV29-1	CSVDGAGDFGNTIYF
TRBJ2-1	.	TRBV15	CATSRESGNSYNEQFF
TRBJ2-3	.	TRBV6-5	CASSYDISGTDTQYF
TRBJ2-5	.	TRBV7-6	CASTLLAGGQETQYF
TRBJ2-1	.	TRBV13	CASSLGAVNEQFF
TRBJ2-3	.	TRBV2	CASSPTSGRLDTQYF
TRBJ2-1	.	TRBV7-9	CASSSRTSVAYNEQFF
TRBJ2-1	.	TRBV7-9	CASSRGGQGPARGYNEQFF
TRBJ2-7	few	TRBV7-9	CASTRDSESIDF
TRBJ1-1	.	TRBV18	CASSPPSVAGGGSFF
TRBJ1-1	once	TRBV9	CASSVGSRGNTEAFF
TRBJ1-6	.	TRBV5-4	CASSFDRGNSPLHF
TRBJ1-3	.	TRBV9	CASSVTTTDSGNTIYF
TRBJ2-7	.	TRBV29-1	CSVDVAGGLSYEQYF
TRBJ1-1	.	TRBV5-1	CASANRGTEAFF
TRBJ1-5	.	TRBV28	CASSLGGGGQPQHF
TRBJ2-3	once	TRBV9	CASSGLAGGFDTQYF
TRBJ2-3	.	TRBV9	CASSSTAADTQYF
TRBJ1-2	.	TRBV21-1	CASSNVSMGGDYGYTF
TRBJ2-3	.	TRBV9	CASSGPGGPPDTQYF
TRBJ2-5	.	TRBV4-1	CASSQEAGQRGLQETQYF
TRBJ1-6	few	TRBV6-1	CAAGPNRDRSPLHF